The rows below give T cell receptor beta chains drawn from one sample of a study of blood T cell repertoires in COVID-19. Clones were read by immunoSEQ multiplex PCR, and TCRdb kept only the in-frame ones, dropping some. This sample carries about 180,000 clones, about 83% of them seen once, and the ten largest clones take around 8.6%. The sample was PBMCs or T cells enriched from blood (not recorded which). These receptors all stem from a woman in her thirties who had recovered from COVID-19. The CDR3 runs from the conserved cysteine through the conserved F or W. The D gene is left open where the match is weak. Size is omitted from some rows. Given values are once, few, many or a class for expanded clones.

v_gene: TRBV24-1; abundance: .; d_gene: .; j_gene: TRBJ1-1; CDR3aa: CATSDAGTVAEAFF; CDR3nt: TGTGCCACCAGTGACGCGGGGACGGTAGCTGAAGCTTTCTTT
v_gene: TRBV9; abundance: .; d_gene: .; j_gene: TRBJ1-6; CDR3aa: CASSAERGSYNSPLHF; CDR3nt: TGTGCCAGCAGCGCCGAGCGGGGCTCCTATAATTCACCCCTCCACTTT
v_gene: TRBV28; abundance: .; d_gene: TRBD2; j_gene: TRBJ2-7; CDR3aa: CASSFPLAGIYEQYF; CDR3nt: TGTGCCAGCAGTTTTCCCCTAGCGGGCATCTACGAGCAGTACTTC
v_gene: TRBV5-6; abundance: .; d_gene: TRBD1; j_gene: TRBJ2-7; CDR3aa: CASSLAGGAFFNYEQYF; CDR3nt: TGTGCCAGCAGCTTGGCAGGGGGCGCTTTTTTCAACTACGAGCAGTACTTC
v_gene: TRBV30; abundance: .; d_gene: TRBD1; j_gene: TRBJ1-2; CDR3aa: CAWSKVNRDRPNYGYTF; CDR3nt: TGTGCCTGGAGCAAAGTAAACCGGGACAGGCCTAACTATGGCTACACCTTC
v_gene: TRBV11-2; abundance: .; d_gene: TRBD1; j_gene: TRBJ2-7; CDR3aa: CASSLAGQGSYEQYF; CDR3nt: TGTGCCAGCAGCTTAGCGGGACAGGGCTCCTACGAGCAGTACTTC
v_gene: TRBV13; abundance: .; d_gene: TRBD2; j_gene: TRBJ2-7; CDR3aa: CASSRLADLNSYEQYF; CDR3nt: TGTGCCAGCAGTCGACTAGCGGACCTAAACTCCTACGAGCAGTACTTC
v_gene: TRBV3-1/TRBV3-2; abundance: .; d_gene: TRBD2; j_gene: TRBJ2-7; CDR3aa: CASSLTGTSGSYEQYF; CDR3nt: TGTGCCAGCAGCCTCACGGGGACTAGCGGATCCTACGAGCAGTACTTC
v_gene: TRBV28; abundance: .; d_gene: .; j_gene: TRBJ2-7; CDR3aa: CASSLNRGRTLSYEQYF; CDR3nt: TGTGCCAGCAGTTTAAACCGAGGCAGGACTCTTTCCTACGAGCAGTACTTC
v_gene: TRBV5-6; abundance: .; d_gene: TRBD2; j_gene: TRBJ2-1; CDR3aa: CASSAGLAGGNEQFF; CDR3nt: TGTGCCAGCAGCGCCGGACTAGCGGGAGGCAATGAGCAGTTCTTC
v_gene: TRBV28; abundance: .; d_gene: TRBD2; j_gene: TRBJ2-1; CDR3aa: CASSLARVGLAGAESYNEQFF; CDR3nt: TGTGCCAGCAGTTTGGCGCGAGTGGGACTAGCGGGAGCGGAATCCTACAATGAGCAGTTCTTC
v_gene: TRBV9; abundance: .; d_gene: TRBD1; j_gene: TRBJ2-1; CDR3aa: CASSAGQAREQFF; CDR3nt: TGTGCCAGCAGCGCCGGACAGGCCAGGGAGCAGTTCTTC
v_gene: TRBV11-3; abundance: .; d_gene: TRBD2; j_gene: TRBJ2-1; CDR3aa: CASSLELAGGNEQFF; CDR3nt: TGTGCCAGCAGCTTAGAGCTAGCGGGAGGGAATGAGCAGTTCTTC
v_gene: TRBV6-5; abundance: .; d_gene: TRBD1; j_gene: TRBJ2-1; CDR3aa: CASSYPGQDNEQFF; CDR3nt: TGTGCCAGCAGTTACCCCGGACAGGACAATGAGCAGTTCTTC
v_gene: TRBV7-8; abundance: .; d_gene: .; j_gene: TRBJ1-2; CDR3aa: CASSPGNYGYTF; CDR3nt: TGTGCCAGCAGCCCCGGGAACTATGGCTACACCTTC
v_gene: TRBV5-6; abundance: few; d_gene: TRBD2; j_gene: TRBJ2-2; CDR3aa: CASSLWLAGGPLAGELFF; CDR3nt: TGTGCCAGCAGCTTGTGGCTAGCGGGAGGCCCTTTAGCCGGGGAGCTGTTTTTT
v_gene: TRBV25-1; abundance: few; d_gene: .; j_gene: TRBJ2-7; CDR3aa: CASSEFRDTYEQYF; CDR3nt: TGTGCCAGCAGTGAGTTCAGGGACACCTACGAGCAGTACTTC
v_gene: TRBV28; abundance: .; d_gene: .; j_gene: TRBJ1-2; CDR3aa: CASSLFREESFAYGYTF; CDR3nt: TGTGCCAGCAGTTTATTTCGGGAGGAGAGCTTCGCCTATGGCTACACCTTC
v_gene: TRBV10-3; abundance: .; d_gene: .; j_gene: TRBJ2-7; CDR3aa: CAISEGMRNYEQYF; CDR3nt: TGTGCCATCAGTGAGGGCATGCGGAACTACGAGCAGTACTTC
v_gene: TRBV5-1; abundance: .; d_gene: TRBD1; j_gene: TRBJ1-4; CDR3aa: CASSPRGQGGTNEKLFF; CDR3nt: TGCGCCAGCAGCCCCCGAGGACAGGGCGGAACTAATGAAAAACTGTTTTTT
v_gene: TRBV4-1; abundance: .; d_gene: TRBD2; j_gene: TRBJ2-3; CDR3aa: CASSQDQAGLTDTQYF; CDR3nt: TGCGCCAGCAGCCAGGATCAAGCGGGACTCACAGATACGCAGTATTTT
v_gene: TRBV7-9; abundance: .; d_gene: .; j_gene: TRBJ2-7; CDR3aa: CASSVEGPYEQYF; CDR3nt: TGTGCCAGCAGCGTGGAGGGCCCTTACGAGCAGTACTTC
v_gene: TRBV28; abundance: .; d_gene: .; j_gene: TRBJ1-5; CDR3aa: CASRQTGNGNQPQHF; CDR3nt: TGTGCCAGCAGACAAACAGGGAATGGCAATCAGCCCCAGCATTTT
v_gene: TRBV9; abundance: .; d_gene: TRBD1; j_gene: TRBJ2-1; CDR3aa: CASSVGQGVYNEQFF; CDR3nt: TGTGCCAGCAGCGTAGGACAGGGGGTCTACAATGAGCAGTTCTTC
v_gene: TRBV18; abundance: .; d_gene: TRBD2; j_gene: TRBJ2-1; CDR3aa: CASSPPGLAGGRQFF; CDR3nt: TGTGCCAGCTCACCGCCGGGACTAGCGGGAGGAAGGCAGTTCTTC
v_gene: TRBV21-1; abundance: .; d_gene: .; j_gene: TRBJ1-5; CDR3aa: CASRGTGDSNQPQHF; CDR3nt: TGTGCCAGCAGAGGGACAGGGGATAGCAATCAGCCCCAGCATTTT
v_gene: TRBV7-8; abundance: .; d_gene: TRBD1; j_gene: TRBJ2-5; CDR3aa: CASSTRTGRETQYF; CDR3nt: TGTGCCAGCAGCACACGGACAGGGAGGGAGACCCAGTACTTC
v_gene: TRBV27; abundance: .; d_gene: .; j_gene: TRBJ2-3; CDR3aa: CASSLSGTLYTDTQYF; CDR3nt: TGTGCCAGCAGTTTATCAGGGACTCTTTACACAGATACGCAGTATTTT
v_gene: TRBV27; abundance: .; d_gene: TRBD1; j_gene: TRBJ2-7; CDR3aa: CASRGQGAGHEQYF; CDR3nt: TGTGCCAGCAGGGGACAGGGGGCGGGCCACGAGCAGTACTTC
v_gene: TRBV7-9; abundance: .; d_gene: TRBD1; j_gene: TRBJ2-5; CDR3aa: CASSQRTGLAAETQYF; CDR3nt: TGTGCCAGCAGCCAAAGGACAGGGTTAGCGGCAGAGACCCAGTACTTC
v_gene: TRBV6-5; abundance: .; d_gene: TRBD1; j_gene: TRBJ2-7; CDR3aa: CASSPNRDRGPEQYF; CDR3nt: TGTGCCAGCAGCCCCAACCGGGACAGGGGGCCCGAGCAGTACTTC
v_gene: TRBV5-6; abundance: .; d_gene: TRBD2; j_gene: TRBJ2-5; CDR3aa: CASSLGTSGTETQYF; CDR3nt: TGTGCCAGCAGCTTGGGGACTAGCGGGACGGAGACCCAGTACTTC
v_gene: TRBV13; abundance: .; d_gene: .; j_gene: TRBJ2-7; CDR3aa: CASSLVRSGSYEQYF; CDR3nt: TGTGCCAGCAGCTTAGTAAGGAGCGGGTCCTACGAGCAGTACTTC
v_gene: TRBV2; abundance: .; d_gene: .; j_gene: TRBJ1-3; CDR3aa: CASSVPWLYSGNTIYF; CDR3nt: TGTGCCAGCAGCGTTCCGTGGCTGTACTCTGGAAACACCATATATTTT
v_gene: TRBV14; abundance: once; d_gene: .; j_gene: TRBJ2-5; CDR3aa: CASSQGDSRQETQYF; CDR3nt: TGTGCCAGCAGCCAAGGAGACAGTCGCCAAGAGACCCAGTACTTC
v_gene: TRBV19; abundance: .; d_gene: TRBD2; j_gene: TRBJ2-7; CDR3aa: CASSLTGLAVTYYEQYF; CDR3nt: TGTGCCAGTAGCTTGACGGGACTAGCGGTCACTTACTACGAGCAGTACTTC
v_gene: TRBV2; abundance: .; d_gene: TRBD1; j_gene: TRBJ1-5; CDR3aa: CATRYGTGDQPQHF; CDR3nt: TGTGCCACCAGGTATGGGACAGGGGATCAGCCCCAGCATTTT
v_gene: TRBV11-3; abundance: .; d_gene: .; j_gene: TRBJ2-1; CDR3aa: CASSPEERTPYNEQFF; CDR3nt: TGTGCCAGCAGCCCGGAAGAGCGCACCCCCTACAATGAGCAGTTCTTC
v_gene: TRBV2; abundance: .; d_gene: .; j_gene: TRBJ2-2; CDR3aa: CASSARGTGELFF; CDR3nt: TGTGCCAGCAGTGCTCGGGGGACCGGGGAGCTGTTTTTT
v_gene: TRBV27; abundance: .; d_gene: TRBD1; j_gene: TRBJ2-1; CDR3aa: CASSWTGYDNEQFF; CDR3nt: TGTGCCAGCAGTTGGACAGGGTACGACAATGAGCAGTTCTTC
v_gene: TRBV7-8; abundance: .; d_gene: .; j_gene: TRBJ2-7; CDR3aa: CASSPMDSYEQYF; CDR3nt: TGTGCCAGCAGCCCTATGGACAGCTACGAGCAGTACTTC
v_gene: TRBV6-5; abundance: .; d_gene: TRBD1; j_gene: TRBJ2-5; CDR3aa: CASSPRTGGGETQYF; CDR3nt: TGTGCCAGCAGTCCAAGGACAGGGGGCGGAGAGACCCAGTACTTC
v_gene: TRBV4-1; abundance: .; d_gene: TRBD1; j_gene: TRBJ1-2; CDR3aa: CASSQDNKGGKGYTF; CDR3nt: TGCGCCAGCAGCCAAGATAACAAAGGGGGCAAAGGCTACACCTTC
v_gene: TRBV18; abundance: .; d_gene: TRBD2; j_gene: TRBJ2-1; CDR3aa: CASSPPEGRARNEQFF; CDR3nt: TGTGCCAGCTCACCACCGGAAGGGAGGGCCAGAAATGAGCAGTTCTTC
v_gene: TRBV30; abundance: few; d_gene: .; j_gene: TRBJ2-7; CDR3aa: CAWSVLAGSYEQYF; CDR3nt: TGTGCCTGGAGTGTTTTAGCTGGCTCCTACGAGCAGTACTTC
v_gene: TRBV12-3/TRBV12-4; abundance: .; d_gene: .; j_gene: TRBJ2-3; CDR3aa: CASSSSSNTQYF; CDR3nt: TGTGCCAGCAGTTCTAGTTCAAATACGCAGTATTTT
v_gene: TRBV7-3; abundance: .; d_gene: TRBD1; j_gene: TRBJ1-1; CDR3aa: CASSSDRQGRVKTEAFF; CDR3nt: TGTGCCAGCAGCTCGGACAGACAGGGAAGGGTAAAAACTGAAGCTTTCTTT
v_gene: TRBV6-2/TRBV6-3; abundance: .; d_gene: .; j_gene: TRBJ1-1; CDR3aa: CASSYSGESNTEAFF; CDR3nt: TGTGCCAGCAGTTACTCCGGGGAATCGAACACTGAAGCTTTCTTT
v_gene: TRBV5-1; abundance: .; d_gene: .; j_gene: TRBJ2-1; CDR3aa: CASSLGAGRTYNEQFF; CDR3nt: TGCGCCAGCAGCTTGGGGGCGGGCCGGACCTACAATGAGCAGTTCTTC
v_gene: TRBV30; abundance: .; d_gene: TRBD2; j_gene: TRBJ2-7; CDR3aa: CACFRQRESYEQYF; CDR3nt: TGTGCCTGTTTTAGGCAGCGGGAGTCCTACGAGCAGTACTTC
v_gene: TRBV5-8; abundance: .; d_gene: TRBD1; j_gene: TRBJ2-6; CDR3aa: CASSLSRDSFGGANVLTF; CDR3nt: TGTGCCAGCAGTTTGTCCCGGGACAGCTTCGGTGGGGCCAACGTCCTGACTTTC
v_gene: TRBV7-3; abundance: .; d_gene: .; j_gene: TRBJ2-7; CDR3aa: CASSLNSISGTYEQYF; CDR3nt: TGTGCCAGCAGCTTAAATTCGATTAGCGGTACCTACGAGCAGTACTTC
v_gene: TRBV7-9; abundance: .; d_gene: .; j_gene: TRBJ2-7; CDR3aa: CASSYSPGVGTYEQYF; CDR3nt: TGTGCCAGCAGCTATAGTCCCGGGGTAGGAACCTACGAGCAGTACTTC
v_gene: TRBV27; abundance: .; d_gene: .; j_gene: TRBJ1-1; CDR3aa: CASSLRVSDTEAFF; CDR3nt: TGTGCCAGCAGCCTTCGGGTTTCGGACACTGAAGCTTTCTTT
v_gene: TRBV7-9; abundance: .; d_gene: .; j_gene: TRBJ2-7; CDR3aa: CASSLEGRLPDF; CDR3nt: TGTGCCAGCAGCTTAGAGGGGCGACTCCCAGACTTC